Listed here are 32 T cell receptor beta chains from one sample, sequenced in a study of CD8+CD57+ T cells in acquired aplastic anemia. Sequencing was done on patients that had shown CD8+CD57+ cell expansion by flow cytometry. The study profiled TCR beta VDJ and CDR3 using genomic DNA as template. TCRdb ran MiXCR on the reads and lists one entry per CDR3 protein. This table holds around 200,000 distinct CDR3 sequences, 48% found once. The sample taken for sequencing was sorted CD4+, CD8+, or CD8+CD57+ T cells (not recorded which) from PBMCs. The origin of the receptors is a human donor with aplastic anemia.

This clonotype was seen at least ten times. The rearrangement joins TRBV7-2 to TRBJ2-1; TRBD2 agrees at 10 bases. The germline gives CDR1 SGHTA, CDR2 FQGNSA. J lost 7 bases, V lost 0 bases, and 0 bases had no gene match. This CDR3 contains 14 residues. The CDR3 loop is CASSLASGGNEQFF. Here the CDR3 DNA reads TGTGCCAGCAGCTTAGCTAGCGGGGGGAATGAGCAGTTCTTC.

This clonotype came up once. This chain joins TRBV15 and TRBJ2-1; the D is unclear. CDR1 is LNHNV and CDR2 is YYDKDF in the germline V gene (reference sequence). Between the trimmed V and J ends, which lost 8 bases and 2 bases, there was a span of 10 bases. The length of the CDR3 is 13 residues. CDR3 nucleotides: TGTGCCACCGCACAGTTTCCCTACAATGAGCAGTTCTTC. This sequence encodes CATAQFPYNEQFF. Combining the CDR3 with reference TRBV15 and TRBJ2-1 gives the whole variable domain DAMVIQNPRYQVTQFGKPVTLSCSQTLNHNVMYWYQQKSSQAPKLLFHYYDKDFNNEADTPDNFQSRRPNTSFCFLDIRSPGLGDTAMYLCATAQFPYNEQFFGPGTRLTVL.

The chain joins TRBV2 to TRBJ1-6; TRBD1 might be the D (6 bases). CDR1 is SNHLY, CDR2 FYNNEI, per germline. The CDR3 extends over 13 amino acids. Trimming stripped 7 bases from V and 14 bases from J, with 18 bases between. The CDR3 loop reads CASTHKGGEALHF. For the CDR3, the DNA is TGTGCCAGCACCCACAAGGGGGGAGAGGCCCTCCACTTT.

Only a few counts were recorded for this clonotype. In nucleotides, the CDR3 is TGTGCCACCAGCACTGAAGCGGGATACGAGGAGACCCAGTACTTC. It codes for CATSTEAGYEETQYF. The chain links TRBV15 to TRBJ2-5; TRBD2 aligns across 7 bases. The V gene's germline CDR1 is LNHNV and CDR2 YYDKDF (reference sequence). CDR3 length: 15 residues. J lost 5 bases, V lost 4 bases, and 10 bases had no gene match.

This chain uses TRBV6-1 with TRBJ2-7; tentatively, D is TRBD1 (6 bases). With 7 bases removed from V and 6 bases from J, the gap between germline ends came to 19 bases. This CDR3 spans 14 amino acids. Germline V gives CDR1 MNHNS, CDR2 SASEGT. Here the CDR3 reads CASNVGVGASEQYF. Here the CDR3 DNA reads TGTGCCAGCAACGTGGGGGTGGGGGCATCCGAGCAGTACTTC.

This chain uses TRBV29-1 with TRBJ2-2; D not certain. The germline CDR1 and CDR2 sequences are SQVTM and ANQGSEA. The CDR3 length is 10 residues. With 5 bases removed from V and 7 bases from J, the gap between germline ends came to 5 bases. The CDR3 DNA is TGCAGCGTTTTGGTCGGGGAGCTGTTTTTT. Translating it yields CSVLVGELFF.

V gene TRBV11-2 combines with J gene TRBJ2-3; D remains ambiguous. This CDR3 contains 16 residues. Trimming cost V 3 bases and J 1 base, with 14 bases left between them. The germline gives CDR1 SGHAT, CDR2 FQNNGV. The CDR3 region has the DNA TGTGCCAGCAGCTTCCTCCCCCTGGCGCGCACAGATACGCAGTATTTT. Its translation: CASSFLPLARTDTQYF.

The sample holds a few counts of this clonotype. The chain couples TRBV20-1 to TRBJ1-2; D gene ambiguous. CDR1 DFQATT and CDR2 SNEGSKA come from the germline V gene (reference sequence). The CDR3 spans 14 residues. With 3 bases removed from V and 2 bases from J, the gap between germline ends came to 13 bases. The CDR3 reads CSASFDRTNYGYTF. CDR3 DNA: TGCAGTGCTAGTTTTGACCGCACAAACTATGGCTACACCTTC.

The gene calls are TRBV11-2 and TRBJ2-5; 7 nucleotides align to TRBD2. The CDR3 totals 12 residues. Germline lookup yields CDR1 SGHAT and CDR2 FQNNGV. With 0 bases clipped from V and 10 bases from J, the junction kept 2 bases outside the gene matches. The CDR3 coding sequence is TGTGCCAGCAGCTTAGATCGGGGGGACCAGTACTTC. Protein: CASSLDRGDQYF.

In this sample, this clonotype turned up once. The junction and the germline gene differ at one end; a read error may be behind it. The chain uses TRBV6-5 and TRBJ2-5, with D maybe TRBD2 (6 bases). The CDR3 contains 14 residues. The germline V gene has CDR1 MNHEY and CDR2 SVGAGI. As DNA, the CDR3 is TGTGCAAGCAGTGACGACCCTCGGGGGGAGACCCAGTACTTC. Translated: CASSDDPRGETQYF.

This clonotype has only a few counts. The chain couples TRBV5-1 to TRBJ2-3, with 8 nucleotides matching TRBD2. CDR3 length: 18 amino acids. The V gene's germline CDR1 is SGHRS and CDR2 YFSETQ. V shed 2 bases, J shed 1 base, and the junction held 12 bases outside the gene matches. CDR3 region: CASSFGRLLSGGTDTQYF. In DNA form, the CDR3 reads TGCGCCAGCAGCTTCGGTAGATTACTTAGCGGGGGCACAGATACGCAGTATTTT.

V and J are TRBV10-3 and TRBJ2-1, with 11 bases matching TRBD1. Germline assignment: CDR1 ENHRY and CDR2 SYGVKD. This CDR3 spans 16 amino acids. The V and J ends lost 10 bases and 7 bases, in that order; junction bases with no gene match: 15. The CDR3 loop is CATSSPRDRGNNEQFF. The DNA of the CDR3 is TGTGCCACTAGTTCACCCCGGGACAGGGGGAATAATGAGCAGTTCTTC.

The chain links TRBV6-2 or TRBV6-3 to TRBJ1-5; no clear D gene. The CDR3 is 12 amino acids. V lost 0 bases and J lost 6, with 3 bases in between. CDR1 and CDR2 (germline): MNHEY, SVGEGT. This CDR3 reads CASSYSIQPQHF. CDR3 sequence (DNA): TGTGCCAGCAGTTACTCGATTCAGCCCCAGCATTTT.

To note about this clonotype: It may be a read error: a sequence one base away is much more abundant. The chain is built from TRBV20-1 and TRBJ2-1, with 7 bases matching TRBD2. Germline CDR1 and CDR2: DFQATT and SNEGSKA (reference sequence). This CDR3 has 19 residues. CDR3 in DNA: TGCGGTGCTAGAGAGACCCACCTGTTGGGGGGGGGTCGCTACAATGAGCAGTTCTTC. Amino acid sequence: CGARETHLLGGGRYNEQFF.

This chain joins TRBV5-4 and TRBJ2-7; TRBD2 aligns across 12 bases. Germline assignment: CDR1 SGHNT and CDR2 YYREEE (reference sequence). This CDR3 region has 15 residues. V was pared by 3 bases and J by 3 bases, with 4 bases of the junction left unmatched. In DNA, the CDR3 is TGTGCCAGCAGCTCGGGACTAGCGGGCTTCTACGAGCAGTACTTC. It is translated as CASSSGLAGFYEQYF. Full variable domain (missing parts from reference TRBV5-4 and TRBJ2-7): ETGVTQSPTHLIKTRGQQVTLRCSSQSGHNTVSWYQQALGQGPQFIFQYYREEENGRGNFPPRFSGLQFPNYSSELNVNALELDDSALYLCASSSGLAGFYEQYFGPGTRLTVT.

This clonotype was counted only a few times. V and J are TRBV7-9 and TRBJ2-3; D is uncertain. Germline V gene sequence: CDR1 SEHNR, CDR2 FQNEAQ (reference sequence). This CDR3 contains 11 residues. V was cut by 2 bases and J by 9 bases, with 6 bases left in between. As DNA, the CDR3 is TGTGCCAGCAGCTTATTGACGACGCAGTATTTT. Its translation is CASSLLTTQYF.

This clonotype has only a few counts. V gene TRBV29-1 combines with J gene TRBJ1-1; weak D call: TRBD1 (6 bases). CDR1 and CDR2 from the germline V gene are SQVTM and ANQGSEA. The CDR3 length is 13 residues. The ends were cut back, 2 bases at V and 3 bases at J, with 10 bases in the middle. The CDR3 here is CSVEQGMDTEAFF. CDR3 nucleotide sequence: TGCAGCGTTGAACAGGGGATGGACACTGAAGCTTTCTTT.

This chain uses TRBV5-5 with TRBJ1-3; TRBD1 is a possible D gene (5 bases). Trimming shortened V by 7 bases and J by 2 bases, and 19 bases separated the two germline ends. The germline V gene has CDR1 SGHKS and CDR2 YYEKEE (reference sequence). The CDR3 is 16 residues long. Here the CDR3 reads CASRASRVVTGNTIYF. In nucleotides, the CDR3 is TGTGCCAGCCGAGCTTCCAGGGTGGTAACTGGAAACACCATATATTTT.

The CDR3 loop reads CATSGIWREGPDTQYF. CDR3 DNA sequence: TGTGCCACCAGTGGTATTTGGCGGGAGGGTCCAGATACGCAGTATTTT. V usage is TRBV24-1 and J usage is TRBJ2-3; 9 bases map to TRBD2. The CDR3 length is 16 residues. The J segment lost 4 bases and the V segment lost 5 bases, leaving 9 bases of the junction unmatched. Germline V gene sequence: CDR1 KGHDR, CDR2 SFDVKD.

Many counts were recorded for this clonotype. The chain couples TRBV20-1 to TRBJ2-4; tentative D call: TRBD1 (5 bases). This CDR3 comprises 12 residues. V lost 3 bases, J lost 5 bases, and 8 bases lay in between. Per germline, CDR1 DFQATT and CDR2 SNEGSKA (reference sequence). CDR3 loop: CSASRAENIQYF. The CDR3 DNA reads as TGCAGTGCTAGCAGGGCCGAAAACATTCAGTACTTC.

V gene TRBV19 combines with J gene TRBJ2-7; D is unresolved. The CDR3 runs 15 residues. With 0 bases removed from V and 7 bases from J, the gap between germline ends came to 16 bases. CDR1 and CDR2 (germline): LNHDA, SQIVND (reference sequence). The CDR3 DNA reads TGTGCCAGTAGTATAGAGCAGCAAGCAAACTATGAGCAGTACTTC. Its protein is CASSIEQQANYEQYF.

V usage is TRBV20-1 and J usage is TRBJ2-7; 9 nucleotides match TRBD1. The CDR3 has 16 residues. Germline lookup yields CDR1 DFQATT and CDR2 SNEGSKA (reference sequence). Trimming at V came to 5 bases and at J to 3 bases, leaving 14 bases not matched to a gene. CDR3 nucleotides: TGCAGTGCTCGCGAAGGGGACAGGGAGAGCTACTACGAGCAGTACTTC. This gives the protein CSAREGDRESYYEQYF.

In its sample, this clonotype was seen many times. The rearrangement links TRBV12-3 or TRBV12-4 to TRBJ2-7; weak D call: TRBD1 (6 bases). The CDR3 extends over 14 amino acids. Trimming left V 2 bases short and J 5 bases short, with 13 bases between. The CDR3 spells CASSLWTVLDEQYF. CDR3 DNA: TGTGCCAGCAGTTTATGGACAGTTCTGGACGAGCAGTACTTC.

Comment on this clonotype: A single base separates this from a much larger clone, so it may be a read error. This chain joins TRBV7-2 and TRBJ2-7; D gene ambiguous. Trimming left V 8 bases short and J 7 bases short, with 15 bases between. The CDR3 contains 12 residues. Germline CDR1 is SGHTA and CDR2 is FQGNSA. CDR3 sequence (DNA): TGTGCCAGCTCTACGGTGGTGGAGGAGCAGTACTTC. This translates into CASSTVVEEQYF.

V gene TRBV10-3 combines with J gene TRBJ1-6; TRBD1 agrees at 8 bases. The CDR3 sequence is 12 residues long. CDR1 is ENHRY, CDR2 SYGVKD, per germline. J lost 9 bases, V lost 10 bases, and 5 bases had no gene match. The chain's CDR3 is CATGTGGSPLHF. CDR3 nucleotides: TGTGCCACCGGGACAGGAGGTTCACCCCTCCACTTT.

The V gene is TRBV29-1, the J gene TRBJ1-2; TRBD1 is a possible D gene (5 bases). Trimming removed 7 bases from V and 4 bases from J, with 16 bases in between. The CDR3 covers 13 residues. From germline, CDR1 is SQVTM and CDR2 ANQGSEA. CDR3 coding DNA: TGCAGCGCCAAGACGGAGGGACCCTATGGCTACACCTTC. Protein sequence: CSAKTEGPYGYTF.

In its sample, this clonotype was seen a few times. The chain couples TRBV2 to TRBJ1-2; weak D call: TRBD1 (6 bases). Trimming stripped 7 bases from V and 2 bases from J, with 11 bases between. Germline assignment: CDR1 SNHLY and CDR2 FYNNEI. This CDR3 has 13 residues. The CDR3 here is CASTEGHNYGYTF. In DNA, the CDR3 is TGTGCCAGCACCGAGGGACACAACTATGGCTACACCTTC.

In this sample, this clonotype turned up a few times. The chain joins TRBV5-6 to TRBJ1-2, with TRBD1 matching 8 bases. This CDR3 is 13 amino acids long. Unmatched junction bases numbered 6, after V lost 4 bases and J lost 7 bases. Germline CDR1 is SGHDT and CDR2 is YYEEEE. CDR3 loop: CASSPRQGIGYTF. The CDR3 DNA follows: TGTGCCAGCAGCCCGCGACAGGGGATTGGCTACACCTTC.

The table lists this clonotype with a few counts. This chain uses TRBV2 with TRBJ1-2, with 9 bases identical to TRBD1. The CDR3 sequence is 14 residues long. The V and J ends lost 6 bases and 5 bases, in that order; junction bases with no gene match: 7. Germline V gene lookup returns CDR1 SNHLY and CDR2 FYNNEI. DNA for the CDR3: TGTGCCAGCAGCCGGGACAGGGAGGTATATGGCTACACCTTC. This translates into CASSRDREVYGYTF. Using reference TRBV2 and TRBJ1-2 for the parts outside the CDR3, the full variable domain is EPEVTQTPSHQVTQMGQEVILRCVPISNHLYFYWYRQILGQKVEFLVSFYNNEISEKSEIFDDQFSVERPDGSNFTLKIRSTKLEDSAMYFCASSRDREVYGYTFGSGTRLTVV.

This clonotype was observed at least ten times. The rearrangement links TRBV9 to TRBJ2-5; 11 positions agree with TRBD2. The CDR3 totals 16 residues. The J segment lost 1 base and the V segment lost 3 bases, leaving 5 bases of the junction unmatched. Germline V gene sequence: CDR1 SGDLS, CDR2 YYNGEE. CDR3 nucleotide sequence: TGTGCCAGCAGCGCCGGGACTAGCGGCCTCCAAGAGACCCAGTACTTC. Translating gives CASSAGTSGLQETQYF.

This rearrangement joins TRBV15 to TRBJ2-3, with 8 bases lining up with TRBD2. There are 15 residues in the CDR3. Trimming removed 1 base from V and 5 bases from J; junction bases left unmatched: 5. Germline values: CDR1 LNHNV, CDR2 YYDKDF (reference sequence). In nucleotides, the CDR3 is TGTGCCACCAGCAGAGGCCCTAGCGGGCAAGATACGCAGTATTTT. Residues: CATSRGPSGQDTQYF. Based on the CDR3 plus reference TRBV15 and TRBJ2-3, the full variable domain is DAMVIQNPRYQVTQFGKPVTLSCSQTLNHNVMYWYQQKSSQAPKLLFHYYDKDFNNEADTPDNFQSRRPNTSFCFLDIRSPGLGDTAMYLCATSRGPSGQDTQYFGPGTRLTVL.

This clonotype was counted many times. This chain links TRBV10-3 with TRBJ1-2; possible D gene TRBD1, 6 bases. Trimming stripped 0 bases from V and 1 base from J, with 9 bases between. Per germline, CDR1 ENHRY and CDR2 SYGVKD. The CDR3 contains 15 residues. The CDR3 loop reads CAISESQGYNYGYTF. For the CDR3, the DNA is TGTGCCATCAGTGAGTCGCAGGGGTATAACTATGGCTACACCTTC.